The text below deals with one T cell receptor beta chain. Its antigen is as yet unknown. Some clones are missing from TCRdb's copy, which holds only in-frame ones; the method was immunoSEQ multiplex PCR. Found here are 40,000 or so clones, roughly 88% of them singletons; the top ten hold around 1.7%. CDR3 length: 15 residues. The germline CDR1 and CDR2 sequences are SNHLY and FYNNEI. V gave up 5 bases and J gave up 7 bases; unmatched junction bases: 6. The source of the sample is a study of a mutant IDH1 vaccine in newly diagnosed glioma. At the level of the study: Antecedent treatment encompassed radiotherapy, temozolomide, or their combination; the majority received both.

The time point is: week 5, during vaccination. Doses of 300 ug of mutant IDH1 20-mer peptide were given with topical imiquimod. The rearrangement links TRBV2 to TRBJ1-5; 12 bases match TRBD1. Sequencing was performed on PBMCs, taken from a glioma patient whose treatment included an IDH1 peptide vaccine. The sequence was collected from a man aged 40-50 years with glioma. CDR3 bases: TGTGCCAGCAGTAAGGGACAGGGGGCTCCCCAGCCCCAGCATTTT. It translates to CASSKGQGAPQPQHF.